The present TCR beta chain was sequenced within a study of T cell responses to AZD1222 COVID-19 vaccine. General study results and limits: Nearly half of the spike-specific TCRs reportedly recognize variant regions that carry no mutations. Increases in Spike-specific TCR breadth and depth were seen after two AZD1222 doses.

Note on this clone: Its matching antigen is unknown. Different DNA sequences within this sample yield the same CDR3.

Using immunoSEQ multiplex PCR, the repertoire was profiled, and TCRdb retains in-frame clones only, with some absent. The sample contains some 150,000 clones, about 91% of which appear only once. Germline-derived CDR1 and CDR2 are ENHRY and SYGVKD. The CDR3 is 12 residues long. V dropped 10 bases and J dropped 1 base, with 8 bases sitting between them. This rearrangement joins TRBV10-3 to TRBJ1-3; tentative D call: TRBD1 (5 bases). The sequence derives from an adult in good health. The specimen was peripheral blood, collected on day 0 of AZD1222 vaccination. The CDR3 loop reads CATEGSGNTIYF. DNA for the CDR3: TGTGCCACCGAGGGGTCTGGAAACACCATATATTTT.